The 10 T cell receptor beta chains listed next were all sequenced from one sample in a study of shared clonotypes between healthy human individuals. The data were produced by immunoSEQ multiplex PCR, yet TCRdb's version contains in-frame clones alone and is incomplete. Seen here are roughly 220,000 clones, 65% to 70% observed once, and the top ten hold approximately 12%. Sequenced: memory CD4+ T cells sorted from blood. Subset in this sample: CD45RA-negative fraction. The source is a man aged 25-45 years in good health.

This chain uses TRBV6-5 with TRBJ2-1, with 9 positions matching TRBD1. The V segment lost 6 bases and the J segment 2 bases; nucleotides outside the gene matches: 5. CDR1 is MNHEY, CDR2 SVGAGI, per germline. This CDR3 has 15 residues. The CDR3 DNA sequence: TGTGCCAGCAGGGTACGACAGGGGGCCTACAATGAGCAGTTCTTC. It is translated as CASRVRQGAYNEQFF.

The table lists this clone with a count of one. V gene TRBV5-1 combines with J gene TRBJ2-7; D is ambiguous. The germline V gene has CDR1 SGHRS and CDR2 YFSETQ. V lost 2 bases and J 3 bases, leaving 9 bases between the germline ends. This CDR3 spans 13 amino acids. The CDR3 region has the DNA TGCGCCAGCAGCTTTGGGCCTAACTACGAGCAGTACTTC. It encodes CASSFGPNYEQYF.

This clone was found a few times. This chain connects TRBV4-2 to TRBJ2-7, with TRBD1 identical over 10 bases. The CDR3 has 15 residues. The V gene's germline CDR1 is LGHNA and CDR2 YNFKEQ. Germline trimming cut 4 bases from V and 2 bases from J; bases unmatched to any gene: 5. The CDR3 nucleotides are TGTGCCAGCAGCCGACCGGGACAGGGGACCTACGAGCAGTACTTC. Translation gives CASSRPGQGTYEQYF.

The chain has TRBV19 and TRBJ1-5; 9 bases align to TRBD1. CDR1 is LNHDA and CDR2 is SQIVND in the germline V gene (reference sequence). CDR3 size: 18 residues. With V trimmed by 2 bases and J by 2 bases, 10 bases remained unmatched. The CDR3 protein is CASSIKVGWTGGNQPQHF. CDR3 nucleotides: TGTGCCAGTAGTATAAAGGTTGGTTGGACAGGGGGCAATCAGCCCCAGCATTTT.

The chain links TRBV5-4 to TRBJ2-1, with 10 nucleotides matching TRBD2. Trimming removed 2 bases from V and 9 bases from J; junction bases left unmatched: 5. Germline values: CDR1 SGHNT, CDR2 YYREEE (reference sequence). There are 14 residues in the CDR3. CDR3 amino acids: CASSFLAGEGEQFF. The CDR3 nucleotides read TGTGCCAGCAGCTTTCTAGCGGGAGAGGGTGAGCAGTTCTTC.

The CDR3: CASSLVLVDEQFF. The CDR3 coding sequence is TGTGCCAGCAGCTTAGTACTTGTGGATGAGCAGTTCTTC. J is TRBJ2-1 and V is TRBV7-6; no firm D call. Trimming took off 1 base at V and 8 bases at J, with 9 bases between the two ends. The CDR3 is 13 amino acids. Germline values: CDR1 SGHVS, CDR2 FNYEAQ.

The genes are TRBV9 and TRBJ1-4; D unresolved. The V end lost 4 bases, the J end lost 6 bases, and 10 bases lay between the germline ends. The CDR3 runs 13 residues. Germline assignment: CDR1 SGDLS and CDR2 YYNGEE. The CDR3 region is CASSPMQDEKLFF. The CDR3, as DNA: TGTGCCAGCAGCCCTATGCAGGATGAAAAACTGTTTTTT.

In this sample, this clone turned up once. The chain links TRBV7-6 to TRBJ1-4; 7 nucleotides agree with TRBD1. The CDR3 is 15 amino acids. J lost 2 bases, V lost 5 bases, and 5 bases had no gene match. Germline values: CDR1 SGHVS, CDR2 FNYEAQ. CDR3 in amino acids: CASSQGVTTNEKLFF. CDR3 nucleotides: TGTGCCAGCAGCCAGGGGGTAACCACTAATGAAAAACTGTTTTTT.

This chain joins TRBV6-1 and TRBJ2-4; D gene ambiguous. Germline V gene data show CDR1 as MNHNS and CDR2 as SASEGT. There are 15 residues in the CDR3. Trimming left V 5 bases short and J 0 bases short, with 11 bases between. The CDR3 loop reads CASSQQELAKNIQYF. The CDR3 DNA reads TGTGCCAGCAGTCAGCAGGAGCTAGCCAAAAACATTCAGTACTTC.

The chain recombines TRBV5-6 with TRBJ2-1; 8 bases are shared with TRBD2. The V segment lost 4 bases and the J segment 0 bases; nucleotides outside the gene matches: 9. The CDR3 is made up of 17 amino acids. Germline-derived CDR1 and CDR2 are SGHDT and YYEEEE. CDR3 sequence (DNA): TGTGCCAGCAGCGCTGGACTAGCCTTCAGCTCCTACAATGAGCAGTTCTTC. Translated, it gives CASSAGLAFSSYNEQFF.